This entry concerns a single T cell receptor beta chain. Its specificity is not known. The time point denotes: baseline pretreatment blood. Treatment here: 15 Gy SBRT to primary tumor, nephrectomy 4 weeks later. After SBRT, blood was collected at 2 and 4 weeks, plus baseline. Using immunoSEQ multiplex PCR, the repertoire was profiled, and TCRdb retains in-frame clones only, with some absent. This sample has about 140,000 clones, with 70% to 90% found just once. The data originate from a study of radiation and T cells in renal cell carcinoma. As for the study in general: Nephrectomy followed 15 Gy stereotactic body radiation by 4 weeks. General study findings and limits: In blood, top tumor clones expanded by 2 weeks, shrinking by 4. Baseline intratumoral clonotype presence is unknown without pretreatment biopsies.

The sample in question was blood, obtained from a patient whose treatment included radiotherapy and nephrectomy. This TCR came from a woman aged 45-65 years with renal cell carcinoma.

CDR3 sequence reads: CASSLAQGEDGYTF. CDR3 in DNA: TGCGCCAGCAGCTTGGCTCAGGGAGAGGATGGCTACACCTTC. The V and J genes are TRBV5-1 and TRBJ1-2; tentative D call: TRBD1 (5 bases). Germline V gene data show CDR1 as SGHRS and CDR2 as YFSETQ. The CDR3 is 14 residues long. Deletions cut 0 bases from V and 6 bases from J, with 12 bases between.